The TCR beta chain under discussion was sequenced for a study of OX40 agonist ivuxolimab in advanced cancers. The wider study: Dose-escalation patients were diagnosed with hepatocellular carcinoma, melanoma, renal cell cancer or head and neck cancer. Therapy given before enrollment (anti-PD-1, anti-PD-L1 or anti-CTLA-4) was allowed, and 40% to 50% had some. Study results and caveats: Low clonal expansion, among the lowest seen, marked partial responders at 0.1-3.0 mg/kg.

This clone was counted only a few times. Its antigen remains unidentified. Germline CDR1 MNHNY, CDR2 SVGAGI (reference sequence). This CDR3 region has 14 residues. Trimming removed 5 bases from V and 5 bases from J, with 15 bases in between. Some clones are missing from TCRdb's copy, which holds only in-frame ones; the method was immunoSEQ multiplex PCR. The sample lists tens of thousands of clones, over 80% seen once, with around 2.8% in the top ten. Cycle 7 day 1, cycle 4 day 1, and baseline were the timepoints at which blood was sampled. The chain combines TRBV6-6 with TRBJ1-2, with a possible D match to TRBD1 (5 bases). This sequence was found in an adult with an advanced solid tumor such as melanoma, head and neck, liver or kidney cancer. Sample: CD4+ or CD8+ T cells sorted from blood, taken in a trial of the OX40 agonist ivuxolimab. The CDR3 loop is CASSRQQRGYGYTF. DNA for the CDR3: TGTGCCAGCAGTAGACAGCAGCGGGGGTATGGCTACACCTTC.